A selection of T cell receptor beta chains follows, all from one sample in a study of breast tumors, draining lymph nodes, adjacent tissues. TCRdb re-called the multiplex PCR reads through MiXCR, storing one row per CDR3 protein. The sample has some 170,000 distinct CDR3 sequences, approximately 33% seen once. Sample: axillary lymph node tissue. The receptors derive from a female donor with breast cancer. Some clones in this sample may be carry-over from other donors' samples. CDR3s include the opening cysteine and the closing phenylalanine or tryptophan. The D gene is left open where the match is weak. The listing skips clone size in some rows; elsewhere it reads once, few, many or a size class.

length	size	V	D	J	DNA	CDR3
15	many	TRBV4-3	NA	TRBJ2-7	TGCGCCAGCAGCCAAGAGGGCAGGGGTTTCCACGAGCAGTACTTC	CASSQEGRGFHEQYF
14	NA	TRBV5-8	NA	TRBJ1-5	TGTGCCAGCAGCTTGTTGGTGCTAGCAGACTACGAGCATTTT	CASSLLVLADYEHF
18	many	TRBV3-1	NA	TRBJ2-3	TGTGCCAGCAGCCACGGGGCTGAGGGCTCAATTAGCACAGATACGCAGTATTTT	CASSHGAEGSISTDTQYF
15	many	TRBV7-2	TRBD2	TRBJ2-1	TGTGCCAGCAGCTTAGGGCTAGCGGGAGATCCTGAGCAGTTCTTC	CASSLGLAGDPEQFF
15	many	TRBV9	NA	TRBJ2-1	TGTGCCAGCAGCTTTCGACCGGGACCCTACAATGAGCAGTTCTTC	CASSFRPGPYNEQFF
15	many	TRBV5-6	TRBD1	TRBJ2-5	TGTGCCAGCAGTTCGACAGGGGCGCACCAAGAGACCCAGTACTTC	CASSSTGAHQETQYF
19	NA	TRBV24-1	TRBD1	TRBJ2-2	TGCGCCACCAGTGATTCACCGGGACAGAGGGAAGGGAACACCGGGGAGCTGTTTTTT	CATSDSPGQREGNTGELFF
16	NA	TRBV19	NA	TRBJ2-2	TGTGCCAGTAGTACCCAGGGGGGCGCGACGCACCGGGGAGCTGTTTTT	CASSTQGGATHRGAVF
16	NA	TRBV7-9	TRBD2	TRBJ2-7	TGTGCCAGCAGCCCGACTAGCGGGAGGGCTAAGAACGAGCAGTACTTC	CASSPTSGRAKNEQYF
13	many	TRBV28	NA	TRBJ1-5	TGTGCCAGCAGCTTACGGGGAGGTCAGCCCCAGCATTTT	CASSLRGGQPQHF
12	many	TRBV29-1	NA	TRBJ1-4	TGCAGCGTCACCCGGGGTAATGAAAAACTGTTTTTT	CSVTRGNEKLFF
12	NA	TRBV2	NA	TRBJ2-3	TGTGCCAGCAAAAGCCAGGGAGATACGCAGTATTTT	CASKSQGDTQYF
12	NA	TRBV6-6	NA	TRBJ2-5	TGTGCCAGCAGGCCAGGGAGCGAGACCCAGTACTTC	CASRPGSETQYF
15	many	TRBV7-2	NA	TRBJ1-6	TGTGCCAGCAGCTTAGTAAGGGCGGATAATTCACCCCTCCACTTT	CASSLVRADNSPLHF
16	NA	TRBV7-2	NA	TRBJ1-1	TGTGCCAGCAGCCCTCAACAGGGACTATGGAACACTGAAGCTTTCTTT	CASSPQQGLWNTEAFF
15	many	TRBV20-1	TRBD2	TRBJ2-7	TGCAGTGCGAGAGAGACTAGCGGGAGGTCCTACGAGCAGTACTTC	CSARETSGRSYEQYF
19	once	TRBV11-3	NA	TRBJ2-4	TGTGCCAGCAGCTTATACGGGACACAAGAGACCCGAAAGGGAAACATTCAGTACTTC	CASSLYGTQETRKGNIQYF
14	many	TRBV20-1	TRBD1	TRBJ1-2	TGCAGTGCTAGACGTCCCGGGACAGGGGATGGCTACACCTTC	CSARRPGTGDGYTF
14	NA	TRBV7-3	NA	TRBJ2-5	TGTGCCAGCAGCCGCACTAGTAGGGGAGAGACCCAGTACTTC	CASSRTSRGETQYF
18	many	TRBV3-1	TRBD1	TRBJ2-3	TGTGCCAGCAGCCGGGGGACAGGGGGCATCGGTGGAACAGATACGCAGTATTTT	CASSRGTGGIGGTDTQYF
14	many	TRBV20-1	TRBD1	TRBJ1-2	TGCAGTGCTCCTAAGGGACAGGGTATAGGTCGCTACACCTTC	CSAPKGQGIGRYTF
16	few	TRBV28	NA	TRBJ2-1	TGTGCCAGCAGTTTGGCCGGGGAGGAAGGGTACAATGAGCAGTTCTTC	CASSLAGEEGYNEQFF
15	many	TRBV7-3	NA	TRBJ2-1	TGTGCCAGCAGCTTAAAAGGAGGGACCCCCAATGAGCAGTTCTTC	CASSLKGGTPNEQFF
15	NA	TRBV2	TRBD1	TRBJ1-6	TGTGCCAGGGGAAGGACGGGACAGCATAATTCACCCCTCCACTTT	CARGRTGQHNSPLHF
15	many	TRBV12-3/TRBV12-4	TRBD2	TRBJ2-3	TGTGCCAGCAGCTTACGGGGACTAGCCACAGATACGCAGTATTTT	CASSLRGLATDTQYF
14	many	TRBV11-2	NA	TRBJ2-5	TGTGCCAGCAGCTTCCCGCCAGGGCAAGAGACCCAGTACTTC	CASSFPPGQETQYF
14	many	TRBV25-1	NA	TRBJ2-5	TGTGCCAGCAGTGACCGACTACTACAAGAGACCCAGTACTTC	CASSDRLLQETQYF
13	many	TRBV30	NA	TRBJ1-6	TGTGCCTGGAGTTCGCAAGGGAATTCACCCCTCCACTTT	CAWSSQGNSPLHF
12	NA	TRBV6-6	NA	TRBJ1-1	TGTGCCAGCATCCTCGGAAACACTGAAGCTTTCTTT	CASILGNTEAFF
11	once	TRBV9	TRBD2	TRBJ2-1	TGTGCTAGATTTAGAGCGGGAGGAGGGTCCTTC	CARFRAGGGSF
14	NA	TRBV2	NA	TRBJ2-5	TGTGCCAGCAGTGTATGGGGGAATCGAGAGACCCAGCACTTC	CASSVWGNRETQHF
16	NA	TRBV7-9	TRBD1	TRBJ2-1	TGTGCCAGCAACTTAGTACAGGGGTTAAGCTACGATGAGCAGTTCTTC	CASNLVQGLSYDEQFF
15	many	TRBV4-1	TRBD1	TRBJ2-5	TGCGCCAGCAGCCCGGGAACAGGGGGCTTGGAGACCCAGTACTTC	CASSPGTGGLETQYF
15	few	TRBV7-8	NA	TRBJ2-7	TGTGCCAGCAGCTTAGAGGGGGGGGGCTCCTACGAGCAGCACTTC	CASSLEGGGSYEQHF
16	NA	TRBV7-2	NA	TRBJ1-6	TGTGCCAGCAGCGTTTACCAGGACAGCCTGCGGTCACCCCTCCACTTT	CASSVYQDSLRSPLHF
13	NA	TRBV5-6	TRBD1	TRBJ2-5	TGTGCCAGCAGCCAGGACAGGGCCAAGACCCAGTACTTC	CASSQDRAKTQYF
16	once	TRBV25-1	TRBD1	TRBJ1-5	TGTGCCAGCAGTGTCCCGGGACAGACTTCCAATCAGCCCCAGCATTTT	CASSVPGQTSNQPQHF
15	many	TRBV5-1	TRBD1	TRBJ2-7	TGCGCCAGCAGCTCGGGACAGGGGAGGGCCTACGAGCAGTACTTC	CASSSGQGRAYEQYF
13	NA	TRBV7-2	TRBD1	TRBJ1-2	TGTGCCAGCAGCTTCGACAGGGTCAGTGGCTACGTCTTC	CASSFDRVSGYVF
13	NA	TRBV7-2	TRBD2	TRBJ2-2	TGTGCCAGCAGCTCTCGGACTAGCGGGGAGCTGTTTTTT	CASSSRTSGELFF
14	NA	TRBV19	TRBD1	TRBJ2-7	TGTGCCAGTAGTATACCCGGGACAGTCTACGAGCAGTACTTC	CASSIPGTVYEQYF
11	many	TRBV30	NA	TRBJ2-1	TGTGCCTGGAGTTTTACCAATGAGCAGTTCTTC	CAWSFTNEQFF
13	NA	TRBV7-3	NA	TRBJ1-1	TGTGCCAGCAGCGTAGGGGGGGGCACTGAAGCTTTCTTT	CASSVGGGTEAFF
14	NA	TRBV5-1	NA	TRBJ2-5	TGCGCCAGCAGCTTGAACAGGGGGAGGGTCACCCAGTACTTC	CASSLNRGRVTQYF
14	NA	TRBV10-3	NA	TRBJ2-7	TGTGCCATCAGTGGAGGGACGGGCTTCTACGAGCAGTACTTC	CAISGGTGFYEQYF
12	NA	TRBV6-5	NA	TRBJ2-7	TGTGCCAGCAGGTCCGGTTACTACGAGCAGTACTTC	CASRSGYYEQYF
17	few	TRBV5-1	TRBD1	TRBJ1-4	TGCGCCAGCAGCTTGGGGCAGGGGGCCTCTTTGGACGAAAAACTGTTTTTT	CASSLGQGASLDEKLFF
16	NA	TRBV6-4	NA	TRBJ2-5	TGTGCCAGCAGTGACCGAATCAGACAGGCCGGGGAGACCCAGTACTTC	CASSDRIRQAGETQYF
19	many	TRBV6-5	TRBD2	TRBJ2-2	TGTGCCAGCAGTTACTCGGGACTAGCGGGAGGAAAGAACACCGGGGAGCTGTTTTTT	CASSYSGLAGGKNTGELFF
14	many	TRBV12-3/TRBV12-4	NA	TRBJ1-4	TGTGCCAGCAGCCACCGGAGGAGGGAGCGAAAACTGTTTTTT	CASSHRRRERKLFF
13	many	TRBV20-1	NA	TRBJ2-5	TGCAGTGCCCCTAAGGTTTTTGGAGAGACCCAGTACTTC	CSAPKVFGETQYF
16	many	TRBV6-1	TRBD2	TRBJ2-1	TGTGCCAGCAGTCACCAGGGACTAGTCAACTACAATGAGCAGTTCTTC	CASSHQGLVNYNEQFF
14	NA	TRBV7-2	NA	TRBJ1-3	TGTGCCAGCAGCCCCCGCTCTACTGGCTACACCATATATTTT	CASSPRSTGYTIYF
12	NA	TRBV9	NA	TRBJ2-7	TGTGCCAGTTGCCGCGGCGGCTACGAGCAGTACTTC	CASCRGGYEQYF
12	many	TRBV7-2	NA	TRBJ1-5	TGTGCCAGCACCCAGGGTAGGGGGCCCCAGCATTTT	CASTQGRGPQHF